The 5 T cell receptor beta chains reported below all come from one sample, sequenced in a study of blood T cell repertoires in COVID-19. The data were produced by immunoSEQ multiplex PCR, yet TCRdb's version contains in-frame clones alone and is incomplete. Here the sample spans more than 85,000 clones, over 70% being singletons. Material: peripheral blood. Receptor source: a woman aged 45-59 years with acute or convalescent COVID-19.

This clone was detected once. The chain has TRBV3-1 (or the pseudogene TRBV3-2) and TRBJ1-6, with D perhaps TRBD1 (6 bases). This CDR3 is built from 16 residues. Trimming cost V 4 bases and J 6 bases, with 16 bases left between them. CDR1 is LGHDT and CDR2 is YNNKEL in the germline V gene (reference sequence). The CDR3 sequence is CASSPSGQGGNSPLHF. As DNA, the CDR3 is TGTGCCAGCAGCCCCTCGGGACAAGGAGGTAATTCACCCCTCCACTTT.

This clone was seen a handful of times. The J gene is TRBJ2-1, the V gene TRBV11-2; no clear D gene. CDR3 length equals 14 residues. Germline values: CDR1 SGHAT, CDR2 FQNNGV. V gave up 1 base and J gave up 7 bases, with 11 bases separating them. The chain's CDR3 is CASSLALPGNEQFF. DNA of the CDR3: TGTGCCAGCAGCTTAGCTCTCCCGGGTAATGAGCAGTTCTTC. The variable domain in full, completed from reference TRBV11-2 and TRBJ2-1, reads EAGVAQSPRYKIIEKRQSVAFWCNPISGHATLYWYQQILGQGPKLLIQFQNNGVVDDSQLPKDRFSAERLKGVDSTLKIQPAKLEDSAVYLCASSLALPGNEQFFGPGTRLTVL.

The V gene is TRBV7-9, the J gene TRBJ1-5; D perhaps matches TRBD1 (6 bases). The CDR3 covers 17 residues. The ends were cut back, 2 bases at V and 5 bases at J, with 19 bases in the middle. The germline gives CDR1 SEHNR, CDR2 FQNEAQ (reference sequence). CDR3 sequence: CASSLTRAGGADQPQHF. The CDR3 nucleotides are TGTGCCAGCAGCTTAACGCGGGCCGGGGGGGCCGATCAGCCCCAGCATTTT.

The rearrangement links TRBV5-5 to TRBJ2-1; D might be TRBD2 (5 bases). CDR1 and CDR2 from the germline V gene are SGHKS and YYEKEE (reference sequence). Trimming cost V 4 bases and J 9 bases, with 11 bases left between them. The CDR3 totals 12 residues. The CDR3 DNA is TGTGCCAGCAGCCTCCTGGCGGGTGAGCAGTTCTTC. Translating gives CASSLLAGEQFF.

The V call is TRBV29-1, the J call TRBJ1-1; tentatively, D is TRBD1 (5 bases). The CDR3 covers 13 residues. From germline, CDR1 is SQVTM and CDR2 ANQGSEA. Trimming shortened V by 5 bases and J by 5 bases, and 15 bases separated the two germline ends. Here the CDR3 reads CSVIREGRTEAFF. The CDR3 DNA follows: TGCAGCGTTATCAGGGAGGGAAGGACTGAAGCTTTCTTT. The full variable domain, rest sourced from reference TRBV29-1 and TRBJ1-1, is SAVISQKPSRDICQRGTSLTIQCQVDSQVTMMFWYRQQPGQSLTLIATANQGSEATYESGFVIDKFPISRPNLTFSTLTVSNMSPEDSSIYLCSVIREGRTEAFFGQGTRLTVV.